Below are 19 T cell receptor beta chains sequenced from a single sample in a study of T cells in Graves' hyperthyroidism and ophthalmopathy. Researchers took RNA transcripts and amplified the TCR beta CDR3 regions from them. TCR CDR3 underwent first-round RT-PCR with the HTBI primer set. MiXCR, applied by TCRdb to the multiplex PCR reads, yields one record per CDR3 protein. The sample shows 660,000 or so distinct CDR3 sequences, around 21% of them seen only once. Source material: blood. All receptors derive from a man aged 25 to 40 with Graves' ophthalmopathy.

At least ten counts were recorded for this clonotype. This chain joins TRBV5-1 and TRBJ2-1, with 8 bases lining up with TRBD2. The CDR3 length is 14 residues. Unmatched junction bases numbered 8, after V lost 4 bases and J lost 8 bases. The germline V gene has CDR1 SGHRS and CDR2 YFSETQ. CDR3 protein: CASSRGSGSDEQFF. The DNA of the CDR3 is TGCGCCAGCAGCCGCGGGAGCGGGAGTGATGAGCAGTTCTTC.

With regard to this clonotype: This may stem from a read error, because a much larger clone lies one nucleotide away. The rearrangement joins TRBV2 to TRBJ2-1; 11 bases align to TRBD2. Per the germline V gene, CDR1 is SNHLY and CDR2 is FYNNEI. The CDR3 consists of 18 residues. V shed 0 bases and J 5 bases; nucleotides not matched to a gene: 9. CDR3 residues: CASSEASRLAGMNNEQFF. In DNA, the CDR3 is TGTGCCAGCAGTGAAGCATCCAGACTAGCGGGAATGAACAATGAGCAGTTCTTC. Supplemented by reference TRBV2 and TRBJ2-1, the full variable domain reads EPEVTQTPSHQVTQMGQEVILRCVPISNHLYFYWYRQILGQKVEFLVSFYNNEISEKSEIFDDQFSVERPDGSNFTLKIRSTKLEDSAMYFCASSEASRLAGMNNEQFFGPGTRLTVL.

This clonotype came up once. A much more abundant neighbour one base away suggests this may be a read error. The V and J genes are TRBV5-4 and TRBJ2-2; D not resolved. CDR1 is SGHNT and CDR2 is YYREEE in the germline V gene (reference sequence). V lost 5 bases to trimming and J lost 6 bases, with 8 bases between them. This CDR3 contains 12 residues. The CDR3 loop is CASSIKAGELFF. In DNA, the CDR3 is TGTGCCAGCAGTATTAAGGCCGGGGAGCTGTTTTTT.

The sample holds many counts of this clonotype. V and J are TRBV11-2 and TRBJ2-5; D is undetermined. Trimming cost V 1 base and J 2 bases, with 8 bases left between them. The CDR3 contains 14 residues. Looked up from germline, CDR1 is SGHAT and CDR2 is FQNNGV. The CDR3 loop reads CASSLGAEQETQYF. In nucleotides, the CDR3 is TGTGCCAGCAGCTTAGGGGCAGAGCAAGAGACCCAGTACTTC.

This clonotype was seen at least ten times. The chain uses TRBV20-1 and TRBJ2-5, with D hard to call. With 1 base removed from V and 5 bases from J, the gap between germline ends came to 11 bases. The CDR3 extends over 13 amino acids. Germline loops: CDR1 DFQATT, CDR2 SNEGSKA (reference sequence). DNA of the CDR3: TGCAGTGCTAGAGGTGCCTCGTCGGAGACCCAGTACTTC. This sequence encodes CSARGASSETQYF.

This clonotype occurred many times. The rearrangement joins TRBV7-2 to TRBJ2-2, with unresolved D. CDR3 length equals 13 residues. The germline CDR1 and CDR2 sequences are SGHTA and FQGNSA. Trimming stripped 2 bases from V and 5 bases from J, with 6 bases between. CDR3 nucleotide sequence: TGTGCCAGCAGCTTATTTGAGACCGGGGAGCTGTTTTTT. Protein: CASSLFETGELFF.

In its sample, this clonotype was seen many times. The chain joins TRBV28 to TRBJ2-3, with TRBD2 as a possible D gene (6 bases). Germline V gene sequence: CDR1 MDHEN, CDR2 SYDVKM. The CDR3 runs to 15 residues. V was clipped by 6 bases and J by 9 bases, with 22 bases between them. This CDR3 is CASRKNGGKGLTQYF. In DNA form, the CDR3 reads TGTGCCAGCAGAAAAAACGGCGGGAAGGGTTTAACGCAGTATTTT.

V and J are TRBV20-1 and TRBJ2-5; 9 bases are shared with TRBD1. V shed 4 bases and J 3 bases; nucleotides not matched to a gene: 12. There are 16 residues in the CDR3. The V gene's germline CDR1 is DFQATT and CDR2 SNEGSKA (reference sequence). The DNA of the CDR3 is TGCAGTGCTACTAAGGGAACAGGGGGCATTAAAGAGACCCAGTACTTC. As protein: CSATKGTGGIKETQYF.

There are a few counts of this clonotype. The chain uses TRBV19 and TRBJ2-1, with 10 nucleotides matching TRBD2. The V segment lost 5 bases and the J segment 2 bases; nucleotides outside the gene matches: 9. The germline gives CDR1 LNHDA, CDR2 SQIVND (reference sequence). The CDR3 spans 17 residues. The CDR3 DNA reads TGTGCCAGTAGTGCCCTGGGGAGCGGGAGGGCCTACAATGAGCAGTTCTTC. Amino acids: CASSALGSGRAYNEQFF.

The chain recombines TRBV2 with TRBJ1-4, with D perhaps matching TRBD1 (5 bases). V was trimmed by 6 bases and J by 6 bases, leaving 17 bases between them. CDR3 size: 15 residues. Germline assignment: CDR1 SNHLY and CDR2 FYNNEI. In DNA, the CDR3 is TGTGCCAGCAGCAGTGTCGGGACTCTATATGAAAAACTGTTTTTT. Protein product: CASSSVGTLYEKLFF. Together with reference TRBV2 and TRBJ1-4, the CDR3 gives the full variable domain: EPEVTQTPSHQVTQMGQEVILRCVPISNHLYFYWYRQILGQKVEFLVSFYNNEISEKSEIFDDQFSVERPDGSNFTLKIRSTKLEDSAMYFCASSSVGTLYEKLFFGSGTQLSVL.

This clonotype has more than one count but fewer than ten. The chain recombines TRBV10-2 with TRBJ1-2; 7 positions agree with TRBD1. The CDR3 covers 15 residues. V dropped 3 bases and J dropped 4; count of bases not matched to a gene: 8. Germline CDR1 reads WSHSY; CDR2 reads SAAADI. CDR3 DNA: TGCGCCAGCAGTGAATTCGACAGGGCTGGCTATGGCTACACCTTC. Translating gives CASSEFDRAGYGYTF.

This clonotype was observed a few times. V usage is TRBV6-1 and J usage is TRBJ2-3; 8 positions agree with TRBD2. The length of the CDR3 is 14 residues. The germline gives CDR1 MNHNS, CDR2 SASEGT. With V trimmed by 10 bases and J by 2 bases, 8 bases remained unmatched. This chain's CDR3 is CATSLAADTDTQYF. The CDR3 DNA is TGTGCCACCTCACTAGCGGCTGACACAGATACGCAGTATTTT.

The V gene is TRBV6-1, the J gene TRBJ1-1; no firm D call. V gave up 2 bases and J gave up 2 bases, with 12 bases separating them. Germline loops: CDR1 MNHNS, CDR2 SASEGT. This CDR3 has 15 amino acids. The CDR3, as DNA: TGTGCCAGCAGTGAAAGGAGGAACAGCAACACTGAAGCTTTCTTT. Its protein product is CASSERRNSNTEAFF.

This clonotype was observed a handful of times. The chain links TRBV3-1 to TRBJ1-2, with D hard to call. With 3 bases removed from V and 3 bases from J, the gap between germline ends came to 5 bases. Germline V gene sequence: CDR1 LGHDT, CDR2 YNNKEL (reference sequence). The CDR3 extends over 12 amino acids. CDR3 in amino acids: CASSQGYYGYTF. CDR3 nucleotide sequence: TGTGCCAGCAGCCAGGGTTACTATGGCTACACCTTC.

This chain joins TRBV12-3 or TRBV12-4 and TRBJ1-2, with D possibly matching TRBD1 (6 bases). The V gene lost 4 bases and the J gene lost 4 bases, with 19 bases spanning the gap. The CDR3 spans 16 residues. The DNA of the CDR3 is TGTGCCAGCAGTTCAACAGGGATTGGGGGGGCCTATGGCTACACCTTC. Protein product: CASSSTGIGGAYGYTF.

This clonotype was recorded at least ten times. This chain connects TRBV5-1 to TRBJ1-1, with D tentatively TRBD1 (5 bases). Germline-derived CDR1 and CDR2 are SGHRS and YFSETQ. This CDR3 is built from 16 residues. V lost 2 bases and J lost 1, with 15 bases in between. CDR3 protein: CASSFGASTGNTEAFF. DNA for the CDR3: TGCGCCAGCAGCTTCGGGGCATCTACAGGGAACACTGAAGCTTTCTTT.

The chain is built from TRBV20-1 and TRBJ2-7; the match to TRBD1 covers 11 bases. The germline gives CDR1 DFQATT, CDR2 SNEGSKA (reference sequence). This CDR3 region has 14 residues. J was trimmed by 4 bases and V by 5 bases; bases with no gene match: 7. The CDR3 DNA is TGCAGTGCTGCGCCCGGGACAGGGGGGTACGAGCAGTACTTC. Its protein product is CSAAPGTGGYEQYF.

The CDR3 DNA sequence: TGTGCCAGTAGTATGATCCGGACTAGCGGGTACAATGAGCAGTTCTTC. Translating gives CASSMIRTSGYNEQFF. The genes are TRBV19 and TRBJ2-1, with 11 bases fitting TRBD2. The CDR3 is 16 amino acids. CDR1 and CDR2 (germline): LNHDA, SQIVND (reference sequence). V lost 3 bases to trimming and J lost 4 bases; unmatched junction nucleotides: 5. The whole variable domain, remainder taken from reference TRBV19 and TRBJ2-1, is DGGITQSPKYLFRKEGQNVTLSCEQNLNHDAMYWYRQDPGQGLRLIYYSQIVNDFQKGDIAEGYSVSREKKESFPLTVTSAQKNPTAFYLCASSMIRTSGYNEQFFGPGTRLTVL.

At least ten counts were recorded for this clonotype. The gene calls are TRBV28 and TRBJ2-7, with TRBD1 matching 10 bases. CDR1 is MDHEN and CDR2 is SYDVKM in the germline V gene. Germline trimming cut 4 bases from V and 9 bases from J; bases unmatched to any gene: 9. This CDR3 has 14 amino acids. CDR3 coding DNA: TGTGCCAGCAGTTCACCCGGGACAGGGGAAAGGCAGTACTTC. This gives the protein CASSSPGTGERQYF.